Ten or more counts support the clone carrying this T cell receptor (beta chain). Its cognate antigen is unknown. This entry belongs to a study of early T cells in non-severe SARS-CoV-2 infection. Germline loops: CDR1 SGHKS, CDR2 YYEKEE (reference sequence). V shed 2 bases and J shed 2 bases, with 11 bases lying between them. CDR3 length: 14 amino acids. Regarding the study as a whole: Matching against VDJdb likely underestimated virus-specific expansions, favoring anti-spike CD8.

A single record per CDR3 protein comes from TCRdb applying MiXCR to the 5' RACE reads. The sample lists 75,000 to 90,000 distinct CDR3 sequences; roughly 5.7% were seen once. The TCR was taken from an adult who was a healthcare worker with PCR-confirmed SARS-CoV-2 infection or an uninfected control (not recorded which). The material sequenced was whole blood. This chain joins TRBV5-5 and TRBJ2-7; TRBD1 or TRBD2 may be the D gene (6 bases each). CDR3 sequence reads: CASSFWGAAYEQYF. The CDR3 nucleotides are TGTGCCAGCAGCTTTTGGGGGGCCGCCTACGAGCAGTACTTC.